This T cell receptor beta chain emerged from a study of blood T cell repertoires in COVID-19 (dated by TCRdb to the early 2020s). Notes on the research overall: Samples from collaborators originated in the United States, Italy and Spain and spanned both the acute and convalescent phases of COVID-19. The material from the prospective study consisted of cDNA or gDNA derived from T cells, B-cell-depleted T cells, or PBMCs. Deeply sampled blood TCRbeta repertoires from subjects exposed to, actively infected with, or recovered from COVID-19 were included in the dataset. The repertoires were made available in a free public database intended to serve as a resource for research on the immune response to SARS-CoV-2. Samples were obtained from the ongoing ImmuneRACE study (first 160 participants) and from 1,200 or so subjects provided by 6 global collaborators. Sample metadata almost always included a de-identified subject ID, COVID-19 status, age in years and sex. HLA class I and class II types, where available, came from metadata supplied by the sample provider rather than from assay-based typing.

Collaborating institutions collected whole blood in K2EDTA tubes following their own protocols. For TCRbeta analysis, collaborators shipped samples as frozen whole blood, isolated PBMCs, or DNA extracted from either of those sample types. Findings and caveats that apply to the study as a whole: The amount of clinical and demographic metadata varied by source and participant and was provided uncurated.

This clone was picked up a small number of times. Its binding antigen is unknown. One base away there is no much larger clone; base qualities are not given. The germline V end is reduced by 5 bases and the J end by 4 bases; junction bases left unmatched: 8. Sequences SGHDT (CDR1) and YYEEEE (CDR2) are obtained from the germline V gene. The CDR3 measures 14 amino acids from cysteine to phenylalanine. Only the CDR3 region is kept as DNA, spanning 42 bases read in frame from base 1. TCRbeta CDR3 regions were amplified from genomic DNA by means of the immunoSEQ Assay, a bias-controlled multiplex PCR. The study's processing was this. Within the assay, amplification of reference gene primers was used to estimate how many nucleated cells each sample contained. To quantify the absolute abundance of each unique TCRbeta CDR3 rearrangement, sequence reads were collapsed and filtered. For each sample, productive Simpson clonality was calculated as the square root of Simpson's diversity index across productive rearrangements. TCRdb holds this immuneACCESS table with in-frame rearrangements only. Some clones are missing; in checked studies, unresolved V genes explain under half, and the rest has no known cause. V and J calls plus clone size are reproduced from that table; the DNA served to infer D and trimming. Present in this sample are some 140,000 clones, about 90% of which were seen just once. Clones ranked in the top ten supply 0.5% to 0.55% of the sample.

This sequence originates from a man between 50 and 59 years old with acute or convalescent COVID-19. Sequencing was performed on peripheral blood. The V and J genes are TRBV5-6 and TRBJ1-2; TRBD1 agrees with 7 junctional bases. The nucleotide sequence reads as follows: TGTGCCAGCAGAAGGCGGACAGGAGTCTATGGCTACACCTTC. This sequence encodes CASRRRTGVYGYTF.